The present entry profiles one T cell receptor beta chain with its context. Antigen unknown. The repertoire was sequenced with immunoSEQ multiplex PCR; TCRdb's copy has only in-frame clones and lacks some. The repertoire holds around 96,000 clones, over 80% seen once, with 12% in the top ten. The sample originates from a study of PD-1 blockade in classical Hodgkin lymphoma. Notes on the study in general: The study reported lower baseline TCR diversity in newly diagnosed patients than in healthy donors.

Germline CDR1 GTSNPN, CDR2 SVGIG (reference sequence). With 5 bases removed from V and 5 bases from J, the gap between germline ends came to 9 bases. This CDR3 has 12 residues. Every patient relapsed after autologous stem cell transplantation, and brentuximab vedotin exposure varied. The source was peripheral blood mononuclear cells (PBMCs), collected at baseline. This TCR came from a human donor with classical Hodgkin lymphoma. The rearrangement joins TRBV30 to TRBJ1-4; D gene uncertain. CDR3 sequence reads: CAWGRENEKLFF. CDR3 DNA: TGTGCCTGGGGCCGTGAAAATGAAAAACTGTTTTTT.